The TCR beta chain under discussion was sequenced for a study of patients and donors after allogeneic stem cell transplantation (dated by TCRdb to 2018 to 2021). In this sample, this clonotype turned up a few times. Its antigen specificity is not known. Qualities for individual bases were not recorded, and no much larger clone is one base off. Sequences SEHNR (CDR1) and FQNEAQ (CDR2) are obtained from the germline V gene (reference sequence). The germline V end is reduced by 5 bases and the J end by 1 base; junction bases left unmatched: 4. The CDR3 numbers 14 residues from cysteine through phenylalanine. Only the CDR3 region is kept as DNA, spanning 42 bases read in frame from base 1. Library construction relied on RT-PCR. The sequencing machine was a NextSeq 550. TCRdb itself trimmed the public reads at Q25 with fastp, ran MiXCR and retained productive beta chains. When rows share a CDR3 protein, they turn into one entry using the most common DNA and genes. This sample gives about 110,000 distinct CDR3 sequences in total; 35% of them show up just once. Together, the top ten hold around 30% of the sample.

The sample consisted of blood, either unsorted or a sorted T cell fraction (not recorded which). The rearranged chain carries TRBV7-9 and TRBJ2-5; 7 bases in between match TRBD2. The receptor was isolated from a human donor who was either an allogeneic HSCT recipient or a stem cell or donor lymphocyte infusion donor (not recorded which). It is not recorded whose cells these are; they may come from a transplant donor. The CDR3 reads as follows: CASSPWTSQETQYF. The sequence in DNA is TGTGCCAGCAGCCCCTGGACTAGCCAAGAGACCCAGTACTTC.